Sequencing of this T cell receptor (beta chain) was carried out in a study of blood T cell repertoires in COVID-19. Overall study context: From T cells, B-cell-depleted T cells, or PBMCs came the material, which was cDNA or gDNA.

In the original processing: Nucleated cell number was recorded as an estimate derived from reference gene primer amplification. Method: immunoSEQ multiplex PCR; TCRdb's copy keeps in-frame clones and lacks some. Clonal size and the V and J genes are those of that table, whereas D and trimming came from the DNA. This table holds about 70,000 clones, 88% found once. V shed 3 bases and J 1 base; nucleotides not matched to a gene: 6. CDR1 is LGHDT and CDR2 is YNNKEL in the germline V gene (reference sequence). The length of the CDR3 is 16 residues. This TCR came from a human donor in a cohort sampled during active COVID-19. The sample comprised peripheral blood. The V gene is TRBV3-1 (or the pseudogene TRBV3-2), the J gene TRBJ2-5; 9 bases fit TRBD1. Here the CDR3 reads CASSQAGTGLQETQYF. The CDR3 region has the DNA TGTGCCAGCAGCCAGGCCGGGACAGGGCTCCAAGAGACCCAGTACTTC.